This TCR beta chain was obtained from a study of blood T cell repertoires in COVID-19. This CDR3 is 13 amino acids long. Trimming left V 8 bases short and J 4 bases short, with 12 bases between. Study processing details: Estimated nucleated cell counts came from reference gene primer amplification. Only in-frame clones appear in the TCRdb table, and some are missing; sequencing was by immunoSEQ multiplex PCR. From that table come the V and J calls and clone size; the DNA was used to work out D and trimming. The table has 200,000 to 250,000 clones, 80% to 90% seen once. Everyone who took part was roughly 18 to 89 years old, and they came from 20 to 25 US areas. Participants reported their clinical history, and cohort assignment relied on those reports. In Cohort 3, a recovered donor had either two negative PCRs, clearance, or symptom resolution.

The TCR comes from a woman in her thirties who had recovered from COVID-19. The sequencing sample was made of PBMCs or T cells enriched from blood (not recorded which). The gene calls are TRBV12-3 or TRBV12-4 and TRBJ1-5; D remains ambiguous. The CDR3 DNA reads as TGTGCCAGCCGCAACGAGGGAAATCAGCCCCAGCATTTT. It yields the protein CASRNEGNQPQHF.